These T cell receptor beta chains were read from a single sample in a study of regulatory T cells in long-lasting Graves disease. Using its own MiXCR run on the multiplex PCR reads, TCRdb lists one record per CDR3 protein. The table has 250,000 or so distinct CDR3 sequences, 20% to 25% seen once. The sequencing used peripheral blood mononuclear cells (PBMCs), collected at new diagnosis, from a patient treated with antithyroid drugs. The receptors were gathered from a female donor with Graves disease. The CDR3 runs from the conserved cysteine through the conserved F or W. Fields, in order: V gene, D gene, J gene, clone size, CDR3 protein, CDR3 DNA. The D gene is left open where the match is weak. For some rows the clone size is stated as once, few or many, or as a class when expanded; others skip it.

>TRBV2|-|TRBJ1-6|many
CASSEALGGKSPLHF
TGTGCCAGCAGTGAAGCGCTGGGGGGGAAATCACCCCTCCACTTT
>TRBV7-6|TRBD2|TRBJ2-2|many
CASSQTSGSSGELFF
TGTGCCAGCAGCCAGACTAGCGGGAGCTCCGGGGAGCTGTTTTTT
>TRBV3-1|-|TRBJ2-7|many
CASSQAGQIDEQYF
TGTGCCAGCAGCCAAGCAGGACAGATTGACGAGCAGTACTTC
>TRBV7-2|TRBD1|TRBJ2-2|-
CASSFQGGAGGELFF
TGTGCCAGCAGCTTTCAAGGGGGCGCGGGCGGGGAGCTGTTTTTT
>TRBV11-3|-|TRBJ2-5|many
CASSQGWGETQYF
TGTGCCAGCAGCCAGGGGTGGGGGGAGACCCAGTACTTC
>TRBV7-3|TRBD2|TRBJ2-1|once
CASSRWGLAGGPGVGFF
TGTGCCAGCAGCCGCTGGGGACTAGCGGGGGGGCCCGGTGTTGGGTTCTTC
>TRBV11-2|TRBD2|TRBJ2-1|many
CASSQGLAGNNEQFF
TGTGCCAGCAGCCAGGGACTAGCGGGAAACAATGAGCAGTTCTTC
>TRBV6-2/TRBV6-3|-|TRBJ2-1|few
CASSSAVIEQFF
TGTGCCAGCAGCTCCGCGGTGATTGAGCAGTTCTTC
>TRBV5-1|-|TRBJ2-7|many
CASSYLSNEQYF
TGCGCCAGCAGCTACTTATCTAACGAGCAGTACTTC
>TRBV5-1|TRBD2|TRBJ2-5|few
CASRLPGGQETQYF
TGCGCCAGCAGGTTACCGGGGGGGCAAGAGACCCAGTACTTC
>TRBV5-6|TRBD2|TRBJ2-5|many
CASRRAPSGSQETQYF
TGTGCCAGCAGGCGGGCACCCAGCGGGAGCCAGGAGACCCAGTACTTC
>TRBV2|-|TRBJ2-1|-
CASSRRGGQSSYNEQFF
TGTGCCAGCAGCCGGAGGGGGGGCCAGTCTTCCTACAATGAGCAGTTCTTC
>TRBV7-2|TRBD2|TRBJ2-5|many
CASSQLAGLGETQYF
TGTGCCAGCAGCCAACTAGCGGGGTTGGGAGAGACCCAGTACTTC
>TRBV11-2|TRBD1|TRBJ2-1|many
CASSLEYRGNEQFF
TGTGCCAGCAGCTTAGAGTACAGGGGGAATGAGCAGTTCTTC
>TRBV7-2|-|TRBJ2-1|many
CAGTGGEFF
TGTGCCGGCACTGGAGGGGAGTTCTTC
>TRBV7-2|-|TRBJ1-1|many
CASSFGPSNTEAFF
TGTGCCAGCAGCTTTGGGCCCTCAAACACTGAAGCTTTCTTT